The 7 T cell receptor beta chains given below trace back to one sample, sequenced in a study of T cells in Graves' hyperthyroidism and ophthalmopathy. It was RNA transcripts that yielded the amplified TCR beta CDR3 regions. TCR CDR3 regions were first amplified by RT-PCR with HTBI primers. TCRdb analysed the multiplex PCR reads with MiXCR anew, one entry per CDR3 protein. In the table there are roughly 400,000 distinct CDR3 sequences, roughly 14% of which are singletons. Sequenced input: blood. These receptor sequences come from a young woman with Graves' hyperthyroidism that later progressed to Graves' ophthalmopathy.

In the case of this clonotype: Possible read error: a much larger clone is one base away. The chain couples TRBV5-1 to TRBJ1-5; perhaps TRBD1 as D (5 bases). The CDR3 length is 14 residues. Trimming pared 4 bases from V and 5 bases from J, leaving 13 bases between. CDR1 is SGHRS, CDR2 YFSETQ, per germline. Here the CDR3 reads CASSPDWGDQPQHF. The DNA for the CDR3 is TGCGCCAGCAGCCCGGACTGGGGCGATCAGCCCCAGCATTTT.

This clonotype appeared many times. The chain employs TRBV5-1 and TRBJ2-3; perhaps TRBD1 as D (6 bases). Germline loops: CDR1 SGHRS, CDR2 YFSETQ. This CDR3 contains 18 residues. Trimming stripped 0 bases from V and 3 bases from J, with 20 bases between. The CDR3 spells CASSLGPTGLAGTDTQYF. CDR3 coding DNA: TGCGCCAGCAGCTTGGGGCCGACAGGACTCGCAGGAACAGATACGCAGTATTTT.

The chain has TRBV15 and TRBJ1-4; the D is unclear. CDR1 and CDR2 from the germline V gene are LNHNV and YYDKDF (reference sequence). The V end was cut by 0 bases, the J end by 0 bases, with 8 bases between. The CDR3 is 16 residues long. The CDR3 DNA reads TGTGCCACCAGCAGAGAAAGCGGTGCAACTAATGAAAAACTGTTTTTT. Amino acid sequence: CATSRESGATNEKLFF.

The V and J genes are TRBV12-3 or TRBV12-4 and TRBJ2-3; the D is unclear. Trimming shortened V by 4 bases and J by 0 bases, and 11 bases separated the two germline ends. This CDR3 is 15 amino acids long. For the CDR3, the DNA is TGTGCCAGCAGTTCCCCGGTCTCGAGCACAGATACGCAGTATTTT. Protein: CASSSPVSSTDTQYF.

In the case of this clonotype: A read error may explain this, as a much larger clone is one base away. This rearrangement joins TRBV20-1 to TRBJ2-2, with 7 bases matching TRBD2. The CDR3 covers 13 residues. Germline values: CDR1 DFQATT, CDR2 SNEGSKA (reference sequence). Trimming removed 6 bases from V and 3 bases from J; junction bases left unmatched: 4. The CDR3 loop is CSAAGVDTGELFF. The CDR3 region has the DNA TGCAGTGCGGCGGGAGTTGACACCGGGGAGCTGTTTTTT.

The genes are TRBV4-2 and TRBJ2-3; 8 nucleotides align to TRBD1. There are 15 residues in the CDR3. V was pared by 6 bases and J by 2 bases, with 7 bases of the junction left unmatched. Germline loops: CDR1 LGHNA, CDR2 YNFKEQ. The CDR3 nucleotides are TGTGCCAGCAGTCGCACGGGACAGGTCACAGATACGCAGTATTTT. It yields the protein CASSRTGQVTDTQYF.

This clonotype was counted at least ten times. The chain couples TRBV6-1 to TRBJ2-5; D is possibly TRBD2 (6 bases). The V and J ends lost 5 bases and 3 bases respectively, with 10 bases between them. Germline values: CDR1 MNHNS, CDR2 SASEGT. The CDR3 sequence is 13 residues long. CDR3 in amino acids: CASSNRGKETQYF. CDR3 coding DNA: TGTGCCAGCAGTAACCGGGGGAAAGAGACCCAGTACTTC.